This T cell receptor (beta chain) was sequenced during a study of human T cells and chemical hapten exposure (dated by TCRdb to the early 2020s). For context, the study as a whole: For sensitization, 2% DPC in acetone was applied to a 2 cm by 2 cm area of upper inner arm skin. Under 30 alopecia patients gave blood for TCR sequencing at one to four time points (pre-sensitization, 2, 6 and 24 weeks). The patient cohort, mostly female, included alopecia areata with under or over 50% scalp involvement, alopecia totalis and alopecia universalis. Blood samples were taken from patients before sensitization (week 0) and at 2, 6 and about 24 weeks after DPC sensitization. Libraries were pooled for sequencing, and variation in per-sample TCR yields was attributed mainly to small differences in library volumes within the pool. Patch testing was performed on the upper back with Finn chambers containing 0.01% DPC, and the patch tests were scored after 6 days according to International Contact Dermatitis Research Group standards. Throughout the study period of roughly 24 weeks, patients also received therapeutic DPC doses to the scalp every week. The study tracked peripheral blood TCR repertoire changes in vivo during primary and secondary sensitization to the hapten diphenylcyclopropenone (DPC) in alopecia patients.

This specimen's time point label, interpreted: patch test 1, 2 weeks after DPC sensitization. The label giving this sample's treatment or condition can be read as: therapeutic diphenylcyclopropenone sensitization with weekly scalp DPC. At each patch-test visit, blood was drawn before the patch test was applied. Eligible patients were aged 18 to 70, diagnosed with alopecia, deemed suitable for DPC therapy, and excluded if pregnant. Total RNA was extracted from unfractionated whole blood that had been collected in Tempus Blood RNA tubes. What the study reported, not specific to this receptor: Significantly more large CDR3 similarity clusters were formed by expanded TCRs than by pre-sensitization or healthy control sets, consistent with antigen-driven responses. Because all patients had alopecia, a presumed autoimmune disease, the immune response of the patients might differ from that of healthy individuals. DPC sensitization did not change how many TCRs were above 1 in 1000 frequency, and no evidence was found of alterations in global repertoire structure. Repeated subsampling changed both the strength of the expansion versus patch-test correlation and the threshold at which that correlation became significant. Patch test score was positively correlated with the number of PT1 expanded TCRs, with significance at thresholds 8, 16 and 32 but not at 4.

Library preparation was by RACE. The sequencing machine was a NextSeq 500. During library preparation, unique molecular identifiers were attached to individual cDNA molecules so that TCRs could be counted quantitatively and reproducibly. For every blood RNA sample, sequencing covered both the TCR alpha and TCR beta chains. Turning to the authors' computational methods: The median number of TCRs per sample was roughly 94,000, ranging from roughly 20,000 to 690,600. V, J and CDR3 annotation of the TCR reads was carried out using the Decombinator software suite. To make PS versus PT1 abundance plots, every sample was subsampled to the same number of TCRs (28,000). TCRs were defined as expanded if absent before sensitization and observed at least eight times at the 2-week time point. TCRdb reprocessing: public reads trimmed at Q25 with fastp, clones called with MiXCR, in-frame beta chains kept. Here each entry gathers all rows of one CDR3 protein and keeps the most common genes and DNA. What appears here as the V and J calls and clone size reflects TCRdb's work, not the paper's. This sample gives some 340,000 distinct CDR3 sequences in total; around 6.9% of them show up just once. The ten largest clonotypes hold more than 7% of the sample.

Remarks on this clonotype: Which antigen it targets is not known. No qualities accompany the bases; no much larger clone lies one base away.

Trimming costs V 7 bases and J 6 bases, and their ends lie 12 bases apart. The CDR3 runs 12 residues from the cysteine to the phenylalanine. The CDR3 DNA has 36 bases and is translated from base 1. CDR1 SGHTA and CDR2 FQGNSA were looked up in the germline V gene. The receptor's source is a woman aged 18-29 years with alopecia areata. Some clones in this sample may be carry-over from other donors' samples. Source: whole blood, taken in connection with sensitization to the hapten diphenylcyclopropenone (DPC). The chain couples TRBV7-2 to TRBJ1-1, with the D gene not clear enough to name. The DNA is TGTGCCAGCAAGTTGGACTGGTCTGAAGCTTTCTTT. Its protein reads: CASKLDWSEAFF.